This T cell receptor beta chain stems from a study of blood T cells in healthy people across ages. Then a second PCR, running roughly 7 to 11 cycles, was carried out with a sample-barcoded 5' primer and a J-beta primer mix. Using its own MiXCR run on the 5' RACE reads, TCRdb lists one record per CDR3 protein. The sample records about 640,000 distinct CDR3 sequences, 45% to 65% being singletons. This clonotype was detected a few times. The source material was blood. The clonotype was recovered from a man in his sixties in good health.

The CDR3 here is CASSIGTGSYNEQFF. DNA of the CDR3: TGTGCCAGCAGCATAGGGACAGGCTCCTACAATGAGCAGTTCTTC. This chain links TRBV7-2 with TRBJ2-1; 8 bases map to TRBD1. Germline V gene data show CDR1 as SGHTA and CDR2 as FQGNSA. The CDR3 is 15 amino acids. V was clipped by 5 bases and J by 0 bases; unmatched bases: 3.